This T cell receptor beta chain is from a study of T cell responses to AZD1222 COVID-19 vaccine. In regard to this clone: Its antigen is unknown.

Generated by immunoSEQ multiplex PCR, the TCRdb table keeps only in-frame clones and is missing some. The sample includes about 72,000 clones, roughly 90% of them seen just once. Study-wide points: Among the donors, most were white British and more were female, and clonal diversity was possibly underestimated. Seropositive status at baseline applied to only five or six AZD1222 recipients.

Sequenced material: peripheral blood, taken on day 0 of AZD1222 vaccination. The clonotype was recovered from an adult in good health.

Here the CDR3 DNA reads TGTGCCAGCAGGCCGACAGGGTCCTATAATTCACCCCTCCACTTT. It codes for CASRPTGSYNSPLHF. The chain employs TRBV28 and TRBJ1-6; 7 nucleotides agree with TRBD1. Per the germline V gene, CDR1 is MDHEN and CDR2 is SYDVKM. The CDR3 is 15 amino acids. V lost 6 bases to trimming and J lost 1 base; unmatched junction nucleotides: 3.